The 18 T cell receptor beta chains presented below share a single source sample, sequenced in a study of blood T cells in healthy people across ages. The use of a sample-barcoded 5' primer and a J-beta primer mix characterized a second PCR of roughly 7 to 12 cycles. In TCRdb, the 5' RACE reads were re-called with MiXCR into one record per CDR3 protein. The sample gives 550,000 to 650,000 distinct CDR3 sequences, approximately 30% of which show up once; less than 20% is in the top ten. Sequencing used blood. The receptors originated from a woman over 75 in good health.

This clonotype was seen once. This may arise from a read error, as a much more abundant clone is one base away. The CDR3 sequence: CASSQTDSSNYGYTF. Written as DNA, the CDR3 is TGTGCCAGCAGCCAAACGGACAGTTCTAACTATGGCTACACCTTC. V is TRBV4-2 and J is TRBJ1-2; weak D call: TRBD1 (6 bases). V gave up 2 bases and J gave up 0 bases, with 10 bases separating them. This CDR3 contains 15 residues. Germline V gene data show CDR1 as LGHNA and CDR2 as YNFKEQ.

This clonotype showed up just a few times. The chain employs TRBV13 and TRBJ2-6; 7 positions agree with TRBD1. V dropped 0 bases and J dropped 0; count of bases not matched to a gene: 8. This CDR3 comprises 19 residues. The germline gives CDR1 PRHDT, CDR2 FYEKMQ (reference sequence). CDR3 loop: CASSLGIDRAYSGANVLTF. Written as DNA, the CDR3 is TGTGCCAGCAGCTTAGGCATTGACAGGGCCTACTCTGGGGCCAACGTCCTGACTTTC.

This clonotype occurred many times. The chain combines TRBV6-2 or TRBV6-3 with TRBJ2-3, with 7 bases aligning to TRBD1. Unmatched junction bases numbered 12, after V lost 6 bases and J lost 3 bases. The CDR3 consists of 16 residues. Germline lookup yields CDR1 MNHEY and CDR2 SVGEGT. For the CDR3, the DNA is TGTGCCAGCAGCCTTTCCGACAGGGAGTGGACAGATACGCAGTATTTT. It specifies CASSLSDREWTDTQYF.

The sample holds many counts of this clonotype. This sequence joins TRBV5-1 and TRBJ2-1, with D perhaps TRBD1 (5 bases). The V gene lost 3 bases and the J gene lost 0 bases, with 10 bases spanning the gap. In germline, CDR1 is SGHRS, CDR2 YFSETQ. This CDR3 spans 15 amino acids. The CDR3 DNA sequence: TGCGCCAGCAGCTCCTCAGGGCCCTCCTACAATGAGCAGTTCTTC. Its protein product is CASSSSGPSYNEQFF.

At least ten counts were recorded for this clonotype. The chain employs TRBV6-5 and TRBJ2-6; D is uncertain. Germline V gene lookup returns CDR1 MNHEY and CDR2 SVGAGI. Deletions cut 8 bases from V and 0 bases from J, with 5 bases between. CDR3 length: 13 residues. CDR3 residues: CASVGSGANVLTF. CDR3 nucleotides: TGTGCCAGCGTTGGCTCTGGGGCCAACGTCCTGACTTTC.

This clonotype was seen many times. The chain recombines TRBV5-5 with TRBJ1-1; D not resolved. The V end was cut by 7 bases, the J end by 3 bases, with 13 bases between. Germline-derived CDR1 and CDR2 are SGHKS and YYEKEE (reference sequence). CDR3 size: 13 residues. CDR3 in amino acids: CASGGSGDTEAFF. In nucleotides, the CDR3 is TGTGCCAGCGGAGGCTCCGGGGACACTGAAGCTTTCTTT. Full variable domain (remainder filled in from reference TRBV5-5 and TRBJ1-1): DAGVTQSPTHLIKTRGQQVTLRCSPISGHKSVSWYQQVLGQGPQFIFQYYEKEERGRGNFPDRFSARQFPNYSSELNVNALLLGDSALYLCASGGSGDTEAFFGQGTRLTVV.

This clonotype was detected ten times or more. The chain has TRBV12-3 or TRBV12-4 and TRBJ2-7, with D unclear. The length of the CDR3 is 14 residues. V lost 5 bases, J lost 7 bases, and 18 bases lay in between. CDR3 residues: CASSQDGLRWEQYF. The DNA for the CDR3 is TGTGCCAGCAGTCAGGACGGTTTAAGGTGGGAGCAGTACTTC.

This clonotype was counted ten times or more. V is TRBV20-1 and J is TRBJ2-5; D possibly corresponds to TRBD2 (5 bases). Trimming took off 4 bases at V and 1 base at J, with 7 bases between the two ends. The CDR3 runs 12 residues. The V gene's germline CDR1 is DFQATT and CDR2 SNEGSKA (reference sequence). For the CDR3, the DNA is TGCAGTGCTACGGACTTCCAAGAGACCCAGTACTTC. Residues: CSATDFQETQYF.

Concerning this clonotype itself: A much larger clone sits a single nucleotide away, making a read error possible. V and J are TRBV10-2 and TRBJ2-3; D is possibly TRBD1 or TRBD2 (5 bases each). Germline V gives CDR1 WSHSY, CDR2 SAAADI. The germline V and J ends were trimmed by 6 bases and 7 bases, with 8 bases remaining between them. CDR3 size: 11 residues. CDR3 loop: CASRGVYTQYF. The CDR3 coding sequence is TGCGCCAGCAGGGGGGTGTATACGCAGTATTTT.

The chain couples TRBV20-1 to TRBJ1-2; D is uncertain. The germline CDR1 and CDR2 sequences are DFQATT and SNEGSKA (reference sequence). The CDR3 contains 13 residues. Trimming cost V 3 bases and J 0 bases, with 8 bases left between them. In DNA form, the CDR3 reads TGCAGTGCTAGTGGGCAGGCTAACTATGGCTACACCTTC. It specifies CSASGQANYGYTF.

This clonotype showed up just once. The chain joins TRBV12-3 or TRBV12-4 to TRBJ2-7; tentatively, D is TRBD1 (5 bases). With the DNA end fitting TRBJ2-5 better, the J assignment may be wrong. The CDR3 consists of 14 residues. For the CDR3, the DNA is TGTGCCAGCAGTCTACAGGCGGCCAAAGAGACCCAGTACTTC. It specifies CASSLQAAKETQYF.

This clonotype was observed many times. The gene calls are TRBV12-3 or TRBV12-4 and TRBJ2-5, with 7 bases identical to TRBD1. This CDR3 contains 18 residues. The V segment lost 3 bases and the J segment 2 bases; nucleotides outside the gene matches: 15. CDR3 in DNA: TGTGCCAGCAGTTTCCGGGAACAGGGGATTCGTAAACAAGAGACCCAGTACTTC. This sequence encodes CASSFREQGIRKQETQYF.

This clonotype came up a few times. This sequence joins TRBV6-1 and TRBJ1-2; TRBD1 matches at 9 bases. CDR1 MNHNS and CDR2 SASEGT come from the germline V gene. V shed 1 base and J 10 bases; nucleotides not matched to a gene: 4. The CDR3 covers 13 residues. The CDR3 protein is CASSEGTGVSYTF. The DNA for the CDR3 is TGTGCCAGCAGTGAAGGGACAGGGGTCTCCTACACCTTC.

The V call is TRBV20-1, the J call TRBJ1-1; D is possibly TRBD1 (5 bases). V lost 0 bases to trimming and J lost 3 bases, with 11 bases between them. The CDR3 is made up of 14 amino acids. Per the germline V gene, CDR1 is DFQATT and CDR2 is SNEGSKA (reference sequence). The CDR3 loop reads CSARDGQRYTEAFF. The DNA of the CDR3 is TGCAGTGCTAGAGATGGACAACGATACACTGAAGCTTTCTTT.

The chain combines TRBV7-2 with TRBJ2-5; D may correspond to TRBD1 or TRBD2 (5 bases each). The CDR3 extends over 15 amino acids. V gave up 5 bases and J gave up 1 base, with 14 bases separating them. Germline V CDR1 and CDR2: SGHTA, FQGNSA. This CDR3 reads CASSTSGTTQETQYF. In DNA form, the CDR3 reads TGTGCCAGCAGCACATCCGGGACCACCCAAGAGACCCAGTACTTC.

About this clonotype itself: This sequence may be a read error, since a much larger clone differs from it by one base. The V and J genes are TRBV5-1 and TRBJ2-1; 9 positions match TRBD1. This CDR3 has 14 amino acids. Germline V gives CDR1 SGHRS, CDR2 YFSETQ. The CDR3 here is CASSGDRANNEQCF. CDR3 DNA sequence: TGCGCCAGCAGCGGGGACAGGGCCAACAATGAGCAGTGCTTC. Supplemented by reference TRBV5-1 and TRBJ2-1, the full variable domain reads KAGVTQTPRYLIKTRGQQVTLSCSPISGHRSVSWYQQTPGQGLQFLFEYFSETQRNKGNFPGRFSGRQFSNSRSEMNVSTLELGDSALYLCASSGDRANNEQCFGPGTRLTVL.

The chain has TRBV20-1 and TRBJ2-4; D is unresolved. Per germline, CDR1 DFQATT and CDR2 SNEGSKA (reference sequence). This CDR3 comprises 11 residues. V gave up 3 bases and J gave up 16 bases, with 16 bases separating them. The CDR3 is CSASTQATQYF. The CDR3 DNA reads TGCAGTGCTAGCACCCAAGCGACCCAATACTTC.

Comments on this clonotype: A clone one base away is much larger, so this may be a read error. V and J are TRBV12-3 or TRBV12-4 and TRBJ2-3; 12 bases agree with TRBD2. The trim removed 6 bases at V and 5 bases at J, leaving 6 bases unmatched. The CDR3 consists of 15 residues. The CDR3 nucleotides are TGTGCCAGCAGCGCTAGCGGGGGGGGAAAAGATACGCAGTATTTT. The encoded protein is CASSASGGGKDTQYF.